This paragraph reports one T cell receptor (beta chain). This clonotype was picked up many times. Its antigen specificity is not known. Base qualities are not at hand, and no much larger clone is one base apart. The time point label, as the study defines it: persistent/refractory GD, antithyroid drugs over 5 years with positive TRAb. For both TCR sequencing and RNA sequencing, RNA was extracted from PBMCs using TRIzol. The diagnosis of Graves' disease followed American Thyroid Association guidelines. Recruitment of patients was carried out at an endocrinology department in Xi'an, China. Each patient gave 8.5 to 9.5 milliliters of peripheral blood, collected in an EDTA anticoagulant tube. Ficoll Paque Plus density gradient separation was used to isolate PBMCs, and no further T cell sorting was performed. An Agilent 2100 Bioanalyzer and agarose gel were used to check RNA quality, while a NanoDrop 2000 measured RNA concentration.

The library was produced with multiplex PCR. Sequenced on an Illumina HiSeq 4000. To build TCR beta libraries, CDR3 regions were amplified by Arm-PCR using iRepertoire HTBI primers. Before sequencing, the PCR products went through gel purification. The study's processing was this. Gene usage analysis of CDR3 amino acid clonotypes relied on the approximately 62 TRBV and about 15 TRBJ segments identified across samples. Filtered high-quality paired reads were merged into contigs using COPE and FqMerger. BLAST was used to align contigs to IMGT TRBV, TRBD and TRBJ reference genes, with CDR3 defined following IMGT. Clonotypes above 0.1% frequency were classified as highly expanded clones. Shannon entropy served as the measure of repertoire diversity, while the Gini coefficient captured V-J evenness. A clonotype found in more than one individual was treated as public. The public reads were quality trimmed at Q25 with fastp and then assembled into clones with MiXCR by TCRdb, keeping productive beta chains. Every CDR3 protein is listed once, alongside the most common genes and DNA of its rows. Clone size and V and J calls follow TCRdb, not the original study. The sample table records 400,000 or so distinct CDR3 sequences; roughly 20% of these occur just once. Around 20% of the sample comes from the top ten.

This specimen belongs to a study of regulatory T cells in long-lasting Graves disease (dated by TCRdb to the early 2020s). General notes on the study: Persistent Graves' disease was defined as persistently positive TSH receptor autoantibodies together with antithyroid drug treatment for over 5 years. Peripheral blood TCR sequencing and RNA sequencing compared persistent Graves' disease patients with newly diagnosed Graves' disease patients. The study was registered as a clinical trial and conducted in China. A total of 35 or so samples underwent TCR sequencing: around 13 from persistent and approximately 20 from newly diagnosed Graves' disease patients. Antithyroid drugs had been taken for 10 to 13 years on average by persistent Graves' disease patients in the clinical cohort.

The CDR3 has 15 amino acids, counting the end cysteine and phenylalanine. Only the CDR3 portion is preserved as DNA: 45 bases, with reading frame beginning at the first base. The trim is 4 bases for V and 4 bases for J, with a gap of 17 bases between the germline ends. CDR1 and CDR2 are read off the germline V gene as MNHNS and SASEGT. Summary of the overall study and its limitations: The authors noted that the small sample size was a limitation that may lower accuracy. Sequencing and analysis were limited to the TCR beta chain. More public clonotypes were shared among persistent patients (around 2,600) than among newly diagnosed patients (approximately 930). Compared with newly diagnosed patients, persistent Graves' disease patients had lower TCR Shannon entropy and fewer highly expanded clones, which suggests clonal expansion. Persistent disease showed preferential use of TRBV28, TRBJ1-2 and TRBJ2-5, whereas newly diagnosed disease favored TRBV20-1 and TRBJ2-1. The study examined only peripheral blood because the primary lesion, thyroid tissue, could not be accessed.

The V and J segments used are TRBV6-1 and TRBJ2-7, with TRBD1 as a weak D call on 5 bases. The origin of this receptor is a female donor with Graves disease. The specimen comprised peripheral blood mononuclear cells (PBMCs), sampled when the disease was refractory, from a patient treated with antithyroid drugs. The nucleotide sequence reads TGTGCCAGCAGTGTGCGCAGGGCCCTCTCTTACGAGCAGTACTTC. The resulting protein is CASSVRRALSYEQYF.